A selection of T cell receptor beta chains follows, all from one sample in a study of T cell responses to AZD1222 COVID-19 vaccine. Measured with immunoSEQ multiplex PCR; TCRdb has only the in-frame clones, and not every one. The profile shows 150,000 to 200,000 clones, 94% of them singletons. The sample here was peripheral blood, taken on day 0 of AZD1222 vaccination. The receptors derive from an adult in good health. CDR3s include the opening cysteine and the closing phenylalanine or tryptophan. Fields, in order: J gene, CDR3 length, V gene, clone size, D gene, CDR3 DNA, CDR3 protein. The D gene is left open where the match is weak. Clone sizes are given selectively: once, few, many, or a class where the clone is expanded.

>TRBJ2-1|19|TRBV5-4|NA|TRBD2
TGTGCCAGCAGCTTGGCCCGACTAGCGGGACGAAGCTCCTACAATGAGCAGTTCTTC
CASSLARLAGRSSYNEQFF
>TRBJ1-3|16|TRBV5-1|NA|NA
TGCGCCAGCAGCGTGACCCCCAAGGTCGCTGGAAACACCATATATTTT
CASSVTPKVAGNTIYF
>TRBJ2-7|18|TRBV6-1|NA|TRBD2
TGTGCCAGCAGTGAAGGGGGTAGCGGGACAAGGAGCTCCTACGAGCAGTACTTC
CASSEGGSGTRSSYEQYF
>TRBJ1-5|13|TRBV19|NA|NA
TGTGCCACCCAAAGAAGGGTGGGTCAGCCCCAGCATTTT
CATQRRVGQPQHF
>TRBJ2-7|17|TRBV7-9|NA|NA
TGTGCCAGCAGCCCCCGGACAGCTCAGACCGGTGGCCACGAGCAGTACTTC
CASSPRTAQTGGHEQYF
>TRBJ2-7|14|TRBV5-5|NA|TRBD1
TGTGCCAGCAGCTCCGGGACAGGGGCCTACGAGCAGTACTTC
CASSSGTGAYEQYF
>TRBJ1-2|13|TRBV7-9|NA|NA
TGTGCCAGCAGCGTCAACCTCGTGGGGGGCTACACCTTC
CASSVNLVGGYTF
>TRBJ2-7|12|TRBV28|NA|TRBD2
TGTGCCAGCACTAGCGGGAGGAACGAGCAGTACTTC
CASTSGRNEQYF
>TRBJ2-7|14|TRBV2|NA|NA
TGTGCCAGTAAAACCGGGACCGCTACCTACGAGCAGTACTTC
CASKTGTATYEQYF
>TRBJ1-3|13|TRBV9|NA|NA
TGTGCCAGCAGTGGTGGCTCTGGAAACACCATATATTTT
CASSGGSGNTIYF
>TRBJ1-5|18|TRBV5-6|NA|NA
TGTGCCAGCAGCTTTTATGCATCCGGGACGGTGAGCAATCAGCCCCAGCATTTT
CASSFYASGTVSNQPQHF
>TRBJ2-3|14|TRBV28|NA|TRBD2
TGTGCCAGCAGGACTAGCGGGCTAAGGGATACGCAGTATTTT
CASRTSGLRDTQYF
>TRBJ2-2|12|TRBV5-1|NA|NA
TGCGCCAGCAGGCAGAACACCGGGGAGCTGTTTTTT
CASRQNTGELFF
>TRBJ1-1|19|TRBV5-1|once|TRBD1
TGCGCCAGCAGCCTGGACAGGGGATTGGGCGGTTTAGGGTACACTGAAGCTTTCTTT
CASSLDRGLGGLGYTEAFF
>TRBJ2-2|15|TRBV19|NA|NA
TGTGCCAGTAGTCGAATCCCGGGGAGAACCGGGGAGCTGTTTTTT
CASSRIPGRTGELFF
>TRBJ2-7|14|TRBV4-1|NA|NA
TGCGCCAGCAGTGTAGAGACAGTCTCCTACGAGCAGTACTTC
CASSVETVSYEQYF
>TRBJ1-2|14|TRBV2|NA|NA
TGTGCCAGGAAAGATTGGGGGAGCAACGAGGACTACACCTTC
CARKDWGSNEDYTF
>TRBJ2-3|11|TRBV6-5|NA|NA
TGTGCCAGCTTCACAACAGATACGCAGTATTTT
CASFTTDTQYF
>TRBJ2-7|15|TRBV29-1|NA|NA
TGCAGCGTTGAAGATGGTAGCACAAGTCAGTACGAGCAGTACTTC
CSVEDGSTSQYEQYF
>TRBJ1-2|11|TRBV19|NA|NA
TGTGCCACCTCCCGCTGGGGCGGCTACACCTTC
CATSRWGGYTF
>TRBJ1-1|14|TRBV27|once|NA
TGTGCCAGCAGACTTAGGGGCTCGAACACTGAAGCTTTCTTT
CASRLRGSNTEAFF
>TRBJ2-2|16|TRBV7-2|NA|TRBD2
TGTGCCAGCAGCTTAGTTGGGACTAGTTACACCGGGGAGCTGTTTTTT
CASSLVGTSYTGELFF
>TRBJ2-1|15|TRBV7-2|NA|NA
TGTGCCAGCAGCTTAGGGGGAGGTCCTTACAATGAGCAGTTCTTC
CASSLGGGPYNEQFF
>TRBJ2-7|14|TRBV7-6|NA|TRBD2
TGTGCCAGCAGCTCTCCGGGACTAGCATACGAGCAGTACTTC
CASSSPGLAYEQYF
>TRBJ2-7|16|TRBV11-2|NA|NA
TGTGCCAGCAGCTTAAATATTCTGTACGTCTCCTACGAGCAGTACTTC
CASSLNILYVSYEQYF
>TRBJ1-3|19|TRBV11-2|NA|NA
TGTGCCAGCAGCCTCCCCTGGCCCCCACCGCCGTCCTCTGGAAACACCATATATTTT
CASSLPWPPPPSSGNTIYF
>TRBJ2-7|14|TRBV12-5|NA|TRBD1
TGTGCTAGTGGTTCCGGGACAGGGCTCAACGAGCAGTACTTC
CASGSGTGLNEQYF
>TRBJ2-2|15|TRBV7-9|NA|NA
TGTGCCAGCAGCGCCAGCAGGGCGAACACCGGGGAGCTGTTTTTT
CASSASRANTGELFF
>TRBJ2-7|15|TRBV10-2|NA|TRBD1
TGCGCCAGCAGTTATGACAGGGGGGGCAACTACGAGCAGTACTTC
CASSYDRGGNYEQYF
>TRBJ1-5|15|TRBV27|NA|NA
TGTGCCAGCAGTTTTGATGGGGCCCGCAATCAGCCCCAGCATTTT
CASSFDGARNQPQHF
>TRBJ1-3|16|TRBV7-6|few|NA
TGTGCCAGCAGCCATTCGGAGGGTTTCTCTGGAAACACCATATATTTT
CASSHSEGFSGNTIYF
>TRBJ1-1|12|TRBV2|NA|NA
TGTGCCAGCAGGGAAACTCTTCCGGGAGCTTTCTTT
CASRETLPGAFF
>TRBJ2-1|16|TRBV4-2|NA|NA
TGTGCCAGCAGCCAATTCTTTCAGAGCTCCTACAATGAGCAGTTCTTC
CASSQFFQSSYNEQFF
>TRBJ1-6|12|TRBV7-2|NA|NA
TGTGCCAGCGGTCCGGGTCGGTCACCCCTCCACTTT
CASGPGRSPLHF
>TRBJ2-3|14|TRBV5-6|NA|TRBD2
TGTGCCTTTGGGTCGGGACTACCCACAGATACGCAGTATTTT
CAFGSGLPTDTQYF
>TRBJ2-5|14|TRBV20-1|NA|NA
TGCAGTGCTAGTAAACAGGGAAGGGAAGAGACCCAGTACTTC
CSASKQGREETQYF
>TRBJ1-2|14|TRBV2|NA|TRBD1
TGTGCCAGCAGTCAAGACAGGGGTGACTATGGCTACACCTTC
CASSQDRGDYGYTF
>TRBJ1-1|11|TRBV28|NA|NA
TGTGCCATTAGTTGGGACACTGAAGCTTTCTTT
CAISWDTEAFF
>TRBJ2-2|17|TRBV3-1/TRBV3-2|NA|TRBD2
TGTGCCAGCAGTTACCGGACTAGCGGGAGGAGCACCGGGGAGCTGTTTTTT
CASSYRTSGRSTGELFF
>TRBJ2-7|15|TRBV15|NA|TRBD2
TGTGCCACCAGCGCCCAGCGGGGAGCTACGAGCGAGCAGTACTTC
CATSAQRGATSEQYF
>TRBJ2-7|15|TRBV30|NA|TRBD2
TGTGCCTGGAGCGGCGAGGCTAGCGGGAGCTACGAGCAGTACTTC
CAWSGEASGSYEQYF
>TRBJ2-3|12|TRBV14|NA|NA
TGTGCCAGCAGCCAAGTCCCAGATACGCAGTATTTT
CASSQVPDTQYF
>TRBJ2-1|16|TRBV4-1|NA|TRBD2
TGCGCCAGCAGCCATCAGCGGGAGCGGGGGTACAATGAGCAGTTCTTC
CASSHQRERGYNEQFF